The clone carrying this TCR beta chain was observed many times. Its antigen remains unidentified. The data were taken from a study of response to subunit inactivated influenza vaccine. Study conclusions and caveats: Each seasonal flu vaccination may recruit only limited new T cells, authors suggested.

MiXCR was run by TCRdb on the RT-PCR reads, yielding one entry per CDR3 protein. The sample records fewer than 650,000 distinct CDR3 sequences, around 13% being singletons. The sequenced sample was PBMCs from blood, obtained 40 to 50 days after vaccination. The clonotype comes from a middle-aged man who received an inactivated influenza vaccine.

Written as DNA, the CDR3 is TGCAGCGTTTGCGAAAGCGGGAGGGCCGGGGATACGCAGTATTTT. Translating gives CSVCESGRAGDTQYF. This rearrangement joins TRBV29-1 to TRBJ2-3; 10 bases are shared with TRBD2. Germline V gives CDR1 SQVTM, CDR2 ANQGSEA. This CDR3 has 15 amino acids. Trimming at V came to 5 bases and at J to 6 bases, leaving 11 bases not matched to a gene.